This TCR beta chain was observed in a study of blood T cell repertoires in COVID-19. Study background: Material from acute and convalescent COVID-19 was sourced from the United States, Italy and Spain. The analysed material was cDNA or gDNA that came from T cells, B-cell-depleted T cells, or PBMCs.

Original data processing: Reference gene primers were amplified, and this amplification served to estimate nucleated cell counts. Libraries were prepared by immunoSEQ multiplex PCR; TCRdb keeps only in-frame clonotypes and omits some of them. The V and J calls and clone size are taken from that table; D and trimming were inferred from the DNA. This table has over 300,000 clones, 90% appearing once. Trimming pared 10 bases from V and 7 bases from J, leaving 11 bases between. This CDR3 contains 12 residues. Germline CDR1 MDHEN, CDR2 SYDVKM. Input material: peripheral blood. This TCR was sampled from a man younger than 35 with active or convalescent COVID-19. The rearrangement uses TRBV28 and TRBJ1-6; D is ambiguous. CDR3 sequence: CAIGPGNSPLHF. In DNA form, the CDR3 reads TGTGCCATCGGGCCGGGGAATTCACCCCTCCACTTT.